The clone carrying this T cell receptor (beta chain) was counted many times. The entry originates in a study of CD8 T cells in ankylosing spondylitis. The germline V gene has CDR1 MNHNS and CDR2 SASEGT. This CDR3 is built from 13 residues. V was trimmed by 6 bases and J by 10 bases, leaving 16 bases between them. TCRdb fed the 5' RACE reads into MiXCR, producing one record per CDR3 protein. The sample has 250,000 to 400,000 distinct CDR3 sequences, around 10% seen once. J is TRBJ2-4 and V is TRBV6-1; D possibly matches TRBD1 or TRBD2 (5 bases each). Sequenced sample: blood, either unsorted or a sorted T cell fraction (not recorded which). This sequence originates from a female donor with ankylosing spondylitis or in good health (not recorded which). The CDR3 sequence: CASSRDPPGIQYF. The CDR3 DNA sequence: TGTGCCAGCAGCCGGGACCCTCCGGGGATTCAGTACTTC.